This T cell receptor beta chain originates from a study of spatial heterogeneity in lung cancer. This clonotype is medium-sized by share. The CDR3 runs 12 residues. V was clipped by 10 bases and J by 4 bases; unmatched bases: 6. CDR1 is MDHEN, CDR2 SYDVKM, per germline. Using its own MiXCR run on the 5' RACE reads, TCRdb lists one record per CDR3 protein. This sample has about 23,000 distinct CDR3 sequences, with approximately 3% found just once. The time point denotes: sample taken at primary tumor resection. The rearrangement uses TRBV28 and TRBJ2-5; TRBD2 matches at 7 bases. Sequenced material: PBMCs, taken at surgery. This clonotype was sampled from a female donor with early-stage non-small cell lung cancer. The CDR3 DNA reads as TGTGCCACCATCAGCGGGGCAGAGACCCAGTACTTC. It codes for CATISGAETQYF.